This paragraph reports one T cell receptor beta chain. Its antigen remains unidentified. No much larger clonotype is one base removed from it; base qualities were not supplied. Receptor libraries were prepared by the immunoSEQ multiplex PCR assay. For the multiplex PCR, a mixture combining 60 forward primers for TCR Vbeta segments and 13 reverse primers for TCR Jbeta segments was used. The CDR3 region of rearranged TCR beta genes was amplified from genomic DNA by a multiplex PCR assay. The amplified TCR beta libraries were sequenced on the Illumina HiSeq System as 87-base-pair reads. The authors' analysis ran thus. In a later analysis, tens of millions of unique TCR beta chains were counted across the approximately 640 repertoires, and roughly 11 million of these chains were shared by at least two donors. To remove PCR and sequencing errors, raw reads were error-corrected and collapsed into unique sequences using a nearest-neighbor algorithm that merged closely related sequences. V, D and J gene segments were assigned by aligning CDR3 sequences to IMGT reference sequences. For a sequence to be retained, a match of at least six nucleotides was required to both a V gene segment and a J gene segment. A rearrangement counted as productive if the CDR3 had no stop codons and remained in frame with V and J, and every other rearrangement counted as non-productive. Following IMGT convention, CDR3 was defined as the stretch from the second conserved V-encoded cysteine up to the conserved J-encoded phenylalanine. Sequences without an unambiguous match to a single V gene segment were excluded from the earlier analysis of 587 of the donors. An earlier analysis of fewer than 650 of the donors classified V segments as functional when productive rearrangements were above 56.7% and as segregating when the standard deviation between donors was above 5%. A statistical classification framework was built for diagnosing cytomegalovirus status from the catalog of TCR beta chain sequences. In a later analysis, V and J genes were assigned by comparing TCR nucleotide sequences against IMGT/GENE-DB human TR gene sequences. The TCRdist pipeline was used in a later analysis to assign CDR3 sequences and most-parsimonious VDJ recombination scenarios. In a later analysis, each TCR beta chain was defined by its CDR3 amino acid sequence together with its V-gene family, and reads without a unique V-gene family were excluded. To address suspected cross-contamination and a sequencing artifact, a later analysis removed around 600 highly shared, low-generation-probability nucleotide sequences. A later analysis calculated a clonal expansion index for each public chain from normalized within-repertoire ranks of inferred template counts. In a later analysis, generation probabilities were computed with a VDJ recombination model fitted to out-of-frame rearrangements, and the resulting probabilities were checked against IGoR. In a later analysis, hypergeometric tests were used to score TCR-TCR, TCR-HLA and TCR-CMV co-occurrence, with a repertoire-size bias correction applied to TCR pairs. False discovery rates were estimated in a later analysis by permuting HLA or CMV assignments 20 times. In a later analysis, co-occurring TCRs were grouped using DBSCAN, with TCRdist sequence similarity added in when clustering inside HLA-allele-positive subsets. Co-occurrence clustering excluded repertoires with fewer than 30,000 or more than 120,000 public chains, plus five with anomalous nucleotide sharing. Held by TCRdb, this immuneACCESS table contains in-frame sequences only and omits some clones. Under half of the omission traces to an unresolved V gene where checked; the cause of the rest is unknown. V, J and clone size reflect that table, while D and trimming were determined from the DNA. Recorded for this sample are 150,000 to 200,000 clones; over 60% of them occurred a single time. The ten most abundant clones make up 3% to 4% of the sample.

In total, roughly 710 healthy bone marrow donors made up the cohort. All cohort members were sampled while nominally healthy, although unrecorded immune exposures were likely present. The donor tested CMV seronegative and was one of the 352 seronegative cohort members. A peripheral blood sample was collected from each donor, and TCR beta sequencing was performed on peripheral blood mononuclear cells. The Qiagen DNeasy Blood Extraction Kit was used to extract genomic DNA from the blood cell samples. This sample was taken from a study of cytomegalovirus exposure and HLA in healthy donors (dated by TCRdb to the late 2010s). Describing the broader study: An earlier analysis of approximately 590 of the donors reported approximately 270 Gb of sequence data and 117 million unique TCR beta sequences from about 179 million T cells. All discovery cohort repertoires had been generated on a single sequencing platform. Alongside the repertoire data, information on donor age, sex, ethnicity and CMV serostatus was compiled. Besides the first cohort of 666 subjects, a separate validation cohort made up of 95 to 150 different subjects was used. The study aimed to test whether signatures of past pathogen exposure could be identified by cataloging public T cell receptors. A later genetic analysis took genome-wide SNP genotypes for about 65% of the 666 donors and used that subset as a discovery cohort. Rather than drawing on any new phenotypic data, the later analysis identified candidate immune exposures from TCR beta sequences and the way those sequences occurred across donors. Class I and class II HLA loci were covered by the typing at four-digit resolution. The study profiled the T cell repertoires of under 850 subjects by immunosequencing and related them to cytomegalovirus serostatus. Several DR-DQ haplotypes were handled as single units for association and clustering because linkage in the cohort was strong. In a later analysis, previously published TCR beta repertoires from 670 or so donors were re-analyzed and high-resolution HLA genotyping was added so that TCR occurrence patterns could be studied. Approximately 310 gigabases of sequencing data and tens of millions of unique TCR sequences were included in an early release covering 550 to 800 HLA-typed donors. To predict cytomegalovirus infection status, the study brought together high-throughput TCR immunosequencing, statistical association of individual TCRs with disease status, and machine learning. In an earlier analysis of a few hundred of the donors, high-throughput TCR beta sequencing was used to judge whether each TCR beta V gene segment behaved as functional or pseudogenic. Of the roughly 400 genotyped donors, 75% to 85% were placed in the genetic ancestry cluster associated with self-reported Caucasian donors. Typing coverage differed by locus: A, B, C, DRB1 and DQB1 were typed in about 620-630 donors, DQA1 in approximately 520, DPA1 in over 600, and DPB1 in around 440. Across roughly 420 genotyped donors of the cohort, an average of roughly 230,000 unique TCR beta nucleotide sequences per donor were sequenced, and roughly 20% of those sequences were non-productive. General study outcomes and caveats: Presence/absence analyses assumed roughly uniform sequencing depth across donors, an assumption that may not hold. The authors suggested that the approach could potentially be generalized to other disease states and immunological phenotypes. According to a later genetic analysis, donors in an Asian-associated ancestry cluster had fewer N-insertions in productive TCRs than the approximately 650-donor mean. Compared with equally common non-associated chains, HLA-associated TCR beta chains in a later analysis were more clonally expanded and had lower generation probabilities. Several of the top co-occurrence clusters appeared to be linked to parvovirus B19, influenza, CMV and Epstein-Barr virus, according to a later analysis. At a false discovery rate of 0.05, a later analysis linked about 16,000 TCR beta sequences to specific HLA alleles. In vitro tests confirmed that a few of the cytomegalovirus-associated TCR beta chains recognize cytomegalovirus antigens. While some public TCRs were present in many individuals, most TCR sequences turned up only very rarely across donors. Because HLA typing was missing for some donors at each locus, association tests included only the typed subset. This cohort had only TCR beta chains sequenced, and the lack of alpha or paired-chain data limited which features could be detected. In a later analysis, most CMV-associated TCR beta chains were found to appear HLA-restricted, with HLA associations seemingly driven largely by CMV exposure. Because the 87-base-pair reads could not distinguish some IMGT-functional V segments, including TRBV6-2 and TRBV6-3, those segments were excluded. Because counts were too low, about 18 rarely observed V segments, including chromosome 9 orphons, were excluded from the earlier analysis of several hundred of the donors. An earlier analysis of around 540 of the donors showed that most TCR beta V segments appeared in productive rearrangements either about 90% or about 30% of the time, which broadly matched IMGT annotations. A later genetic analysis associated a missense DCLRE1C variant with V-gene and J-gene trimming of TCR beta chains, and an independent cohort replicated the association. Correlated functional status among segregating V segments might reflect linkage disequilibrium, but an unknown experimental factor could not be ruled out. A further reported finding was that TCR beta sequences accurately predicted the HLA-A and HLA-B alleles for most subjects in the first cohort. In a later analysis, the rate of TCR association differed among HLA loci, with DRB1 alleles having the most associated TCRs and HLA-C alleles having the fewest. The only immune exposure information available for the cohort was CMV serostatus. A cluster of highly shared sequence variants was judged likely to be a technical artifact of the sequencing pipeline. In both the original and validation cohorts, the classifier was reported to diagnose cytomegalovirus status with high specificity and sensitivity. Strong co-occurrence of HLA alleles, especially DR and DQ, made assigning TCR associations to individual alleles difficult. In the study, around 150 TCR beta chains were listed as associated with cytomegalovirus.

V is pared back by 4 bases and J by 4 bases, with 14 bases lying between the germline termini. CDR1 and CDR2 were assigned from the germline V gene (reference sequence) as LNHDA and SQIVND. Reading from cysteine to phenylalanine, the CDR3 counts 16 amino acids. The only DNA kept is the CDR3, 48 bases in frame from the first base. The sample consisted of PBMCs. The rearrangement joined TRBV19 to TRBJ2-6, with TRBD2 tentatively as D gene (6 bases match). The sequence was collected from a male donor in good health and CMV-seronegative. The CDR3 reads as follows: CASSRPGDLGANVLTF. The DNA is TGTGCCAGTAGTAGGCCGGGGGATCTGGGGGCCAACGTCCTGACTTTC.